The following is a T cell receptor beta chain sequence with its context. The CDR3 length is 11 residues. Trimming left V 5 bases short and J 9 bases short, with 9 bases between. Germline V gene sequence: CDR1 SGHVS, CDR2 FQNEAQ. Original processing methods: Amplified reference gene primers provided the basis for estimating nucleated cell counts. Profiling relied on immunoSEQ multiplex PCR, and the TCRdb table lists in-frame clones only, not all of them. That table gives V, J and clone size, and the DNA gave D and trimming. The sample lists roughly 100,000 clones; approximately 77% were seen once. The data belong to a study of blood T cell repertoires in COVID-19. About the study: The study drew acute and convalescent COVID-19 samples from the United States, Italy and Spain. PBMCs, B-cell-depleted T cells, or T cells provided the cDNA or gDNA that made up the material.

The chain joins TRBV7-8 to TRBJ2-3; D not resolved. The source is a woman of 80 years or more with acute or convalescent COVID-19. Sequenced sample: peripheral blood. CDR3 residues: CASSLSPTQYF. In nucleotides, the CDR3 is TGTGCCAGCAGCCTTTCCCCAACGCAGTATTTT. The whole variable domain, filled in from reference TRBV7-8 and TRBJ2-3, reads GAGVSQSPRYKVAKRGQDVALRCDPISGHVSLFWYQQALGQGPEFLTYFQNEAQLDKSGLPSDRFFAERPEGSVSTLKIQRTQQEDSAVYLCASSLSPTQYFGPGTRLTVL.